This T cell receptor beta chain is from a study of shared clonotypes between healthy human individuals (dated by TCRdb to 2018 to 2021). Concerning the study at large: A couple of women and three men aged 18 to 49 years were included in the cohort. For each donor, three plates each were used for CD4 naive and CD4 memory, two plates were used for CD8 naive, and one plate was used for CD8 memory. To increase sequencing depth and limit assay-specific biases, TCR repertoire library preparation and sequencing were carried out by different laboratories using diverse techniques. Blood TCR repertoires of 5 or 6 healthy adults were deeply sequenced to estimate repertoire size and the extent of clonotype sharing between individuals. Each donor's leukapheresis produced roughly between roughly 0.94 and 9.5 billion PBMCs. Study-level results and caveats: About 5% of naive CD4, approximately 3.7% of naive CD8, around 2.3% of memory CD4, and about 0.4% of memory CD8 clonotypes were shared across a few donors. Sampling was restricted to blood, and TCR repertoires in tissues likely differ from the TCR repertoires found in blood. Higher generation probabilities were observed for clonotypes shared by all four sorted-subset donors than for non-shared clonotypes. Pairwise subsampling indicated that sequencing depth was expected to affect the degree of clonotype sharing among donors. Naive subsets generally had larger estimated clonotype richness than memory subsets. The small number of donors limited the genetic and exposure-history diversity represented. Incomplete sequencing was indicated by rarefaction of sorted-subset datasets, despite the large sequencing depth.

As for this clone: The specificity of this receptor is unknown. Per-nucleotide qualities are absent, and no much larger clonotype sits a single base away. Other DNA sequences in this specimen translate into the identical CDR3.

CD8 naive samples were obtained by positive selection for CCR7 among CD45RO-negative cells, yielding a CD45RA+CCR7+ population from which TemRA cells were excluded. Donors were healthy HIV-negative adults with no recently reported acute infections or vaccinations. Every donor was a Caucasian adult residing in Nashville, Tennessee, USA. Blood was obtained by leukapheresis, after which PBMCs were separated by Ficoll-Histopaque density gradient centrifugation and cryopreserved in liquid nitrogen vapor phase. Analytical flow cytometry was used to check the purity and quantity of each magnetically sorted T cell population. Genomic DNA was isolated from every sorted fraction and measured by UV absorbance on a Nanodrop 2000c. The germline V gene (reference sequence) gives CDR1 as MNHEY and CDR2 as SMNVEV. V was cut back by 2 bases and J by 4 bases, leaving a gap of 6 bases between them. Counted from cysteine to phenylalanine, this CDR3 has 13 amino acids. Only the CDR3 region is kept as DNA, spanning 39 bases read in frame from base 1.

Using the deep immunoSEQ assay, TCR CDR3 regions were amplified from genomic DNA by multiplex PCR. Extracted genomic DNA from each cell subset was distributed evenly across all wells of several immunoSEQ 96-well plates, and each plate was treated as a replicate. For sorted subsets, 150 to 200 ng genomic DNA, equal to 25,000 to 35,000 T cell genomes, was loaded into each replicate PCR. Purified libraries were measured with a Qubit 3.0 fluorometer, size-checked on a Bioanalyzer 2100, and measured again with the KAPA Library Quantification kit. A separate single-read 150-cycle Illumina NextSeq 550 flow cell was used to sequence each immunoSEQ 96-well plate. In the authors' own workflow: Because the immunoSEQ output held only junctional sequences and lacked quality scores, the filtering could not match the filtering applied to full-length reads. Sequences were annotated with PyIR, a Python wrapper for IgBLAST v1.9, and V/J genes and CDR3 were assigned using IMGT germline references. Reads were filtered out if the reads had weak V/J assignments (E-value above 1e-6), no CDR3, stop codons, out-of-frame junctions, or ambiguous translated residues. A V3J clonotype was defined by an identical inferred V gene, J gene, and CDR3 amino acid sequence. Percentage overlap between repertoires was computed as shared unique clonotypes divided by the size of the smaller repertoire. RTK rarefaction, the Chao1 estimator, and Recon v2.1 estimates of unobserved clonotypes were used to assess repertoire richness. Generation probabilities were computed with OLGA for all TCRbeta clonotypes obtained by the gDNA method from several donors. This immuneACCESS table, as held by TCRdb, lists in-frame sequences with V and J called but not all clones. Of the missing ones, under half trace to an unresolved V gene in checked studies; the others have no known cause. V, J and clone size derive from that table, while D and trimming were established from the DNA sequence. The sample table holds some 2.1 million clones, of which 85% to 95% were seen once. The ten largest clones represent around 1.7% of the sample.

The rearrangement joined TRBV27 to TRBJ1-5, with no reliable assignment of the D segment. Sequences were obtained from naive CD8+ T cells from PBMCs. The sample's cell subset or site label, decoded: CD45RA+CCR7+. This receptor was identified in a man younger than 35 in good health. Some clones in this sample may be carry-over from other donors' samples. The CDR3 here reads CASSLGRNQPQHF. The sequenced DNA: TGTGCCAGCAGTTTAGGACGGAATCAGCCCCAGCATTTT.